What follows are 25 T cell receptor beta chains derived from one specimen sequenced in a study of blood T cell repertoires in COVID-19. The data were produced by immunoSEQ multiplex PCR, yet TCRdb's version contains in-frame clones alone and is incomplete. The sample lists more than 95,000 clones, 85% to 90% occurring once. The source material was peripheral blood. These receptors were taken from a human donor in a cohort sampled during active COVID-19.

In nucleotides, the CDR3 is TGTGCCAGCTCCCCAAACCAGGGAATCGACTACACCTTC. Translation gives CASSPNQGIDYTF. This chain connects TRBV11-3 to TRBJ1-2; TRBD1 is a possible D gene (5 bases). V was cut by 8 bases and J by 10 bases, with 20 bases left in between. The CDR3 extends over 13 amino acids. The germline V gene encodes CDR1 SGHNT and CDR2 YENEEA.

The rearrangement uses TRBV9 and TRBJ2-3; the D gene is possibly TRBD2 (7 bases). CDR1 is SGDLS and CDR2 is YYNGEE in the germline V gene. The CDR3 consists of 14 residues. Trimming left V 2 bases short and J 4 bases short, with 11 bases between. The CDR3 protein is CASSVRGAPDTQYF. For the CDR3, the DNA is TGTGCCAGCAGCGTCCGGGGGGCTCCAGATACGCAGTATTTT.

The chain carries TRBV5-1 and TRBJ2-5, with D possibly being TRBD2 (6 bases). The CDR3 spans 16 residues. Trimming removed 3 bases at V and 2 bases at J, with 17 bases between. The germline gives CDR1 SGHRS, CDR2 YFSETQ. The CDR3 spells CASSYRGGVAQETQYF. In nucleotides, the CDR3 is TGCGCCAGCAGCTACCGTGGCGGGGTTGCACAAGAGACCCAGTACTTC. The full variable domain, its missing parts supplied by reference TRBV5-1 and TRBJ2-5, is KAGVTQTPRYLIKTRGQQVTLSCSPISGHRSVSWYQQTPGQGLQFLFEYFSETQRNKGNFPGRFSGRQFSNSRSEMNVSTLELGDSALYLCASSYRGGVAQETQYFGPGTRLLVL.

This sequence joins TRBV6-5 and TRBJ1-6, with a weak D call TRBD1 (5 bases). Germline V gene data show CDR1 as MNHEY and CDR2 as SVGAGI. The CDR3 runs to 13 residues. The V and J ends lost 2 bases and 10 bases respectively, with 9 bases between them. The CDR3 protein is CASSYVGGSPLHF. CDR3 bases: TGTGCCAGCAGTTACGTGGGGGGGTCACCCCTCCACTTT.

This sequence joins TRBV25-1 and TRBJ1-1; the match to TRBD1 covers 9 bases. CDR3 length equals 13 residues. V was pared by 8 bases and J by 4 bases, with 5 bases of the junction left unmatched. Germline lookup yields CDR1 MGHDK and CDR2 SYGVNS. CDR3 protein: CASSRQGGTEAFF. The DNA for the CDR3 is TGTGCCAGCTCCAGACAGGGGGGCACTGAAGCTTTCTTT. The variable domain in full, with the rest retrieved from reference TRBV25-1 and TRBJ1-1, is EADIYQTPRYLVIGTGKKITLECSQTMGHDKMYWYQQDPGMELHLIHYSYGVNSTEKGDLSSESTVSRIRTEHFPLTLESARPSHTSQYLCASSRQGGTEAFFGQGTRLTVV.

CDR3 coding DNA: TGTGCCAGCACAACAGGGGTATTAGGGACCCAGTACTTC. Residues: CASTTGVLGTQYF. The chain joins TRBV6-5 to TRBJ2-5; 7 bases align to TRBD1. Trimming took 7 bases from V and 7 from J; bases not matched to a gene: 9. Germline V gene lookup returns CDR1 MNHEY and CDR2 SVGAGI. The CDR3 loop spans 13 amino acids.

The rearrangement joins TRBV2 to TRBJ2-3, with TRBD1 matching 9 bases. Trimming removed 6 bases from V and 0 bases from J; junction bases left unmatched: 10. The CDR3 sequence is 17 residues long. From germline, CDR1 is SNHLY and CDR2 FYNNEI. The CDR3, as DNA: TGTGCCAGCAGACAGGGGGCGAGGGCGGGGAGCACAGATACGCAGTATTTT. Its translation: CASRQGARAGSTDTQYF.

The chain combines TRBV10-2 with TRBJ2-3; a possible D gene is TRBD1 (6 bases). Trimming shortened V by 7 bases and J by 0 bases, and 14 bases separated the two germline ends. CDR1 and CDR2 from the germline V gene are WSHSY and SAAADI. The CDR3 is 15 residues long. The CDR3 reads CASTKTGLSTDTQYF. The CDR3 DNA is TGCGCCAGCACAAAGACAGGATTAAGCACAGATACGCAGTATTTT.

In nucleotides, the CDR3 is TGTGCCACAAAGGGGTCCAGCACAGATACGCAGTATTTT. It encodes CATKGSSTDTQYF. This sequence joins TRBV10-3 and TRBJ2-3; D perhaps matches TRBD1 (5 bases). The CDR3 is 13 residues long. Germline loops: CDR1 ENHRY, CDR2 SYGVKD. V lost 10 bases and J lost 0, with 11 bases in between.

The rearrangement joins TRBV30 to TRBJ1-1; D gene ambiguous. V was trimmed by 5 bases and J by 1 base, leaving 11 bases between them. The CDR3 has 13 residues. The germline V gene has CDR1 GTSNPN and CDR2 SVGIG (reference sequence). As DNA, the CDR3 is TGTGCCTGGGCGTGGCGGGAGAACACTGAAGCTTTCTTT. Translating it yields CAWAWRENTEAFF. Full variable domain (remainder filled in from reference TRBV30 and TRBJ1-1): SQTIHQWPATLVQPVGSPLSLECTVEGTSNPNLYWYRQAAGRGLQLLFYSVGIGQISSEVPQNLSASRPQDRQFILSSKKLLLSDSGFYLCAWAWRENTEAFFGQGTRLTVV.

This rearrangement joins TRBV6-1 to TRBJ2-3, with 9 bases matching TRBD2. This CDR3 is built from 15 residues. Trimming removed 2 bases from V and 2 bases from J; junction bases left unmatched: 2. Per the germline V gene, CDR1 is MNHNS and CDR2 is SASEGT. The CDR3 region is CASSESSGVTDTQYF. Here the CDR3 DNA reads TGTGCCAGCAGTGAATCTAGCGGGGTCACAGATACGCAGTATTTT.

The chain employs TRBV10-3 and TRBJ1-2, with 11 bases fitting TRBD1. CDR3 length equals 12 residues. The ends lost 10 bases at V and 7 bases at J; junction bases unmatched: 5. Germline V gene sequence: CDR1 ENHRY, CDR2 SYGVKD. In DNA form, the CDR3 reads TGTGCCACCGGACAGGGGGCGAGTGGCTACACCTTC. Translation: CATGQGASGYTF.

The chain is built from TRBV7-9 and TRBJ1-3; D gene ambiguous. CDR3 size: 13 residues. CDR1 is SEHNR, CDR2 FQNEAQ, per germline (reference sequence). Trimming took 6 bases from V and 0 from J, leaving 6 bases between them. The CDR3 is CASRRSSGNTIYF. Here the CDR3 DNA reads TGTGCCAGCAGACGGAGCTCTGGAAACACCATATATTTT. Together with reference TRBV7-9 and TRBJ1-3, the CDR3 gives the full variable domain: DTGVSQNPRHKITKRGQNVTFRCDPISEHNRLYWYRQTLGQGPEFLTYFQNEAQLEKSRLLSDRFSAERPKGSFSTLEIQRTEQGDSAMYLCASRRSSGNTIYFGEGSWLTVV.

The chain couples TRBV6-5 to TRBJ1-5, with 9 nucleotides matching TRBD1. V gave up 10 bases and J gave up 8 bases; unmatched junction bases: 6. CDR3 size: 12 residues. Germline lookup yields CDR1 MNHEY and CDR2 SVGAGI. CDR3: CATTGGNEPQHF. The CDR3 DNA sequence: TGTGCCACCACAGGGGGCAACGAGCCCCAGCATTTT.

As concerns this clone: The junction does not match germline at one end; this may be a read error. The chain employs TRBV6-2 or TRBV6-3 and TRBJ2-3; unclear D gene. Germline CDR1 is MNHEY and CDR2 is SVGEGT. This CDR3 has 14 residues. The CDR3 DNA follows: TGTGTCAGCAGTTTCCCCCGGTCCACAGATACGCAGTATTTT. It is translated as CVSSFPRSTDTQYF.

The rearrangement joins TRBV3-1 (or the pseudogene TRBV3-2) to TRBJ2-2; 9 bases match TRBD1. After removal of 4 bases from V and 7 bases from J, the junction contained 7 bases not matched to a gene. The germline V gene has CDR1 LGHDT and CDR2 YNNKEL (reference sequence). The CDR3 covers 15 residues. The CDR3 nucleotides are TGTGCCAGCAGCCTCACGGGACAGGGAGTCGGGGAGCTGTTTTTT. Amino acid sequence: CASSLTGQGVGELFF.

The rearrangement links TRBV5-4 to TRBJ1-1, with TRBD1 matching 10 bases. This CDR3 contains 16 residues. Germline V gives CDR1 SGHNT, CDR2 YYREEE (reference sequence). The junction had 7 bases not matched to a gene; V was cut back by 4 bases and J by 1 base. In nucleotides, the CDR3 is TGTGCCAGCAGCCCGGGACAGGGGAAATCGAACACTGAAGCTTTCTTT. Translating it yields CASSPGQGKSNTEAFF.

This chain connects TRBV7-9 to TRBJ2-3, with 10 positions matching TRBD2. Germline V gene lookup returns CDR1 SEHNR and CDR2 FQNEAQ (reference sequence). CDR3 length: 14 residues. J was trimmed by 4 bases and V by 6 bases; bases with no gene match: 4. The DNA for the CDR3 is TGTGCCAGCAGACCAGCGGGAGGGGCAGATACGCAGTATTTT. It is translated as CASRPAGGADTQYF.

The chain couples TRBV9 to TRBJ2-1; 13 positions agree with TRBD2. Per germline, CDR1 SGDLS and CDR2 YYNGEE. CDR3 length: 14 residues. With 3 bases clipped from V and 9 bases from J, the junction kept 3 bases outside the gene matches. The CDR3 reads CASSGRLAGGEQFF. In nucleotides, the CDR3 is TGTGCCAGCAGCGGCCGACTAGCGGGAGGTGAGCAGTTCTTC. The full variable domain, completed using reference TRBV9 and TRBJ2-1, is DSGVTQTPKHLITATGQRVTLRCSPRSGDLSVYWYQQSLDQGLQFLIQYYNGEERAKGNILERFSAQQFPDLHSELNLSSLELGDSALYFCASSGRLAGGEQFFGPGTRLTVL.

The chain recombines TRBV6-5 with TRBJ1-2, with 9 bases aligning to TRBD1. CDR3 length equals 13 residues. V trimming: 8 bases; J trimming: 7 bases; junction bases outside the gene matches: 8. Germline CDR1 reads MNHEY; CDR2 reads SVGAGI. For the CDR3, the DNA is TGTGCCAGCGGGGGGACAGGGACGGTTGGCTACACCTTC. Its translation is CASGGTGTVGYTF.

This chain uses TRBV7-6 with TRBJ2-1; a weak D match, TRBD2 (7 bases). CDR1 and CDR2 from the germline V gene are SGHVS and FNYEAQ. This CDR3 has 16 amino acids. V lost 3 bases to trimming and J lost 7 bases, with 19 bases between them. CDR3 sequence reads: CASSFRGGGGMNEQFF. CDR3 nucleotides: TGTGCCAGCAGCTTCCGCGGGGGAGGGGGAATGAATGAGCAGTTCTTC.

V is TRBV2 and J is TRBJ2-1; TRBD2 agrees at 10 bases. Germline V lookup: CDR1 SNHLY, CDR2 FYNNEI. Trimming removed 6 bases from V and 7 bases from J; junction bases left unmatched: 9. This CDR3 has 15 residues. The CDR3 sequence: CASSQAGGITNEQFF. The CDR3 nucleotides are TGTGCCAGCAGCCAAGCGGGAGGGATTACGAATGAGCAGTTCTTC.

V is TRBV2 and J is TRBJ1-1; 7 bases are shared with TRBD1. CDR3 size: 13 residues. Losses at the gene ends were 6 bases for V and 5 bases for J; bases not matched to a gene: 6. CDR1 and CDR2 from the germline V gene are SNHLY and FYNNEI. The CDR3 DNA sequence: TGTGCCAGCAGAACGACAGGGAGAACTGAAGCTTTCTTT. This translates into CASRTTGRTEAFF.

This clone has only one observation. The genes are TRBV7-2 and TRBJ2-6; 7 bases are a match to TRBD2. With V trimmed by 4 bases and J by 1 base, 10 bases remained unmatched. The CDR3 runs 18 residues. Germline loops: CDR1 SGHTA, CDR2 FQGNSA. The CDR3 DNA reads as TGTGCCAGCAGCTCTTTCTGGGACTACTCGTCTGGGGCCAACGTCCTGACTTTC. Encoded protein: CASSSFWDYSSGANVLTF.

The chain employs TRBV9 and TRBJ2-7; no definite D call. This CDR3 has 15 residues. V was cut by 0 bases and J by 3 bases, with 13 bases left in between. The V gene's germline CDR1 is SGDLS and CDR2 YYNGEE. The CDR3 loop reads CASSVGQTSSYEQYF. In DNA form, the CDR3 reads TGTGCCAGCAGCGTAGGACAAACCTCCAGCTACGAGCAGTACTTC.